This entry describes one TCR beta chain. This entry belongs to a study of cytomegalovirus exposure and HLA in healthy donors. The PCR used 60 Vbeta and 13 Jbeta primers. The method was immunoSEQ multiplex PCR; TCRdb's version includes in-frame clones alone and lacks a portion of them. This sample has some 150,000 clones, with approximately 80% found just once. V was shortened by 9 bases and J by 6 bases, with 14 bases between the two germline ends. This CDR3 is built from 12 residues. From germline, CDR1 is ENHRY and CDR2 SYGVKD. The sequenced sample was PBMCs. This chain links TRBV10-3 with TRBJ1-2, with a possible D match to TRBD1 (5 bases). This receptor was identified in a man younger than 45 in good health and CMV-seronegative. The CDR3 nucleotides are TGTGCCATTGGGGGAGGGAGCGATGGCTACACCTTC. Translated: CAIGGGSDGYTF.